The clone carrying this T cell receptor (beta chain) was recorded only once. This sample was included in a study of cytomegalovirus exposure and HLA in healthy donors. About the research overall: Approximately 170 million T cells yielded 100 million or so unique TCR beta sequences in earlier analysis.

V shed 7 bases and J 0 bases; nucleotides not matched to a gene: 6. CDR1 is SNHLY and CDR2 is FYNNEI in the germline V gene. The CDR3 runs to 14 residues. The PCR ran on 60 Vbeta and 13 Jbeta primers. The repertoire was sequenced with immunoSEQ multiplex PCR; TCRdb's copy has only in-frame clones and lacks some. Seen here are 150,000 to 200,000 clones, under 70% observed once, and the top ten hold about 10%. What was sequenced was PBMCs. The chain combines TRBV2 with TRBJ2-7, with 7 bases identical to TRBD1. This TCR was sampled from a man aged 25 to 40 in good health and CMV-seropositive. CDR3 sequence: CASKWDRGSYEQYF. The CDR3 nucleotides read TGTGCCAGCAAATGGGACAGAGGCTCCTACGAGCAGTACTTC.